The following is a T cell receptor beta chain sequence with its context. These data come from a study of cytomegalovirus exposure and HLA in healthy donors. Vbeta (60) and Jbeta (13) primers were used in the PCR. The assay was immunoSEQ multiplex PCR, and TCRdb's table has in-frame clones only and misses some. The data show some 90,000 clones, with around 70% seen just once and roughly 2.5% held by the top ten. This CDR3 region has 14 residues. Germline V gene lookup returns CDR1 MDHEN and CDR2 SYDVKM. Trimming removed 7 bases at V and 11 bases at J, with 23 bases between. Sample: PBMCs. This sequence was found in a man aged 50 to 59 in good health and CMV-seronegative. The V gene is TRBV28, the J gene TRBJ1-1; a possible D gene is TRBD1 (5 bases). The CDR3 DNA follows: TGTGCCAGCACCCCTCCGGACAAGACCTCTGGCGCTTTCTTT. It is translated as CASTPPDKTSGAFF.